This T cell receptor (beta chain) was captured by sequencing in a study of shared clonotypes between healthy human individuals. TCRdb keeps only in-frame clones here, not all; method: immunoSEQ multiplex PCR. The sample has around 2.5 million clones; 80% to 95% are singletons. Study-wide results and limits: Donor scarcity curtailed the genetic and exposure-history diversity represented herein. Rarefaction showed sorted-subset sequencing was incomplete despite large depth.

Comments on this clone: Its antigen is as yet unknown. The sample has other DNA sequences that encode this CDR3 too.

CDR1 is SGHRS, CDR2 YFSETQ, per germline. Trimming took 4 bases from V and 2 from J, leaving 10 bases between them. The CDR3 consists of 14 residues. CD4+ cells were split into CD45RA+ naive and CD45RA-negative memory subsets. This clonotype was obtained from a man younger than 30 in good health. Some clones in this sample may be carry-over from other donors' samples. Input material: naive CD4+ T cells from PBMCs. Subset of the sample: CD45RA+ positively selected. This sequence joins TRBV5-1 and TRBJ2-1; the D gene is possibly TRBD1 (6 bases). CDR3 bases: TGCGCCAGCAGCCCTCAGGGGACCTACAATGAGCAGTTCTTC. Encoded protein: CASSPQGTYNEQFF.